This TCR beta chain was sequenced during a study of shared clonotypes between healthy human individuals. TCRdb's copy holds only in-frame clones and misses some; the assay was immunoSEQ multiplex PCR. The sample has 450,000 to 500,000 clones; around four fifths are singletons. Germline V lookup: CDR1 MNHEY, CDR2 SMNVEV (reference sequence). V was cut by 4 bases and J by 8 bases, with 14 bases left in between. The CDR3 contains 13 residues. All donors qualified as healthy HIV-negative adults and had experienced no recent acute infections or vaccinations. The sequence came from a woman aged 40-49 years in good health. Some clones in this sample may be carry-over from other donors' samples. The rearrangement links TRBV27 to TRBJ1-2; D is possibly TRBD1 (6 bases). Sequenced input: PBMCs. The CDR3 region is CASSYDLRGGYTF. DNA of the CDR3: TGTGCCAGCAGTTACGATCTTAGGGGGGGCTACACCTTC.